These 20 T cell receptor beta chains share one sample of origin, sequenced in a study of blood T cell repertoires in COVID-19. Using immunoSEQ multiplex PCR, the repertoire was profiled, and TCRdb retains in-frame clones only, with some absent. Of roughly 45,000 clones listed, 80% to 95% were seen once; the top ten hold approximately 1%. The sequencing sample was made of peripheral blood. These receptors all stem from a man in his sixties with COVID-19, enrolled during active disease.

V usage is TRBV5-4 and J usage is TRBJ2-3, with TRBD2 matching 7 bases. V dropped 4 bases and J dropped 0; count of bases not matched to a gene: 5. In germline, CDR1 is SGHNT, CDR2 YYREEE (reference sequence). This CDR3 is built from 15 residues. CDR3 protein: CASSQGLTSTDTQYF. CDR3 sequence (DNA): TGTGCCAGCAGCCAGGGACTAACTAGCACAGATACGCAGTATTTT.

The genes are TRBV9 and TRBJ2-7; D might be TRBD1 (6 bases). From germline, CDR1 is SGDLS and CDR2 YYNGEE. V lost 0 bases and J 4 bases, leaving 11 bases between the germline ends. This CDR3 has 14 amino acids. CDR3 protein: CASSVGNRAYEQYF. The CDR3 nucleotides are TGTGCCAGCAGCGTAGGGAACAGGGCGTACGAGCAGTACTTC. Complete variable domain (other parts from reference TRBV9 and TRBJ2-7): DSGVTQTPKHLITATGQRVTLRCSPRSGDLSVYWYQQSLDQGLQFLIQYYNGEERAKGNILERFSAQQFPDLHSELNLSSLELGDSALYFCASSVGNRAYEQYFGPGTRLTVT.

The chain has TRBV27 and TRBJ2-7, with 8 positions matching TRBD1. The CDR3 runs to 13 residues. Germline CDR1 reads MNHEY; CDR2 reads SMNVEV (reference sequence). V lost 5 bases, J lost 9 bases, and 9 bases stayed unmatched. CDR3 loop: CASSPTTGERQYF. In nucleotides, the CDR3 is TGTGCCAGCAGTCCAACGACAGGGGAGAGGCAGTACTTC.

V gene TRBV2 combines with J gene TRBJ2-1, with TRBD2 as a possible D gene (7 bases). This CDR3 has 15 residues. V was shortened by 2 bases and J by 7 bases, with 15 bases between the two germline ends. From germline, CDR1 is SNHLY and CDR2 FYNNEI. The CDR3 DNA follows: TGTGCCAGCAGTGAAATAGGGGGAGGGCATAATGAGCAGTTCTTC. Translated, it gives CASSEIGGGHNEQFF.

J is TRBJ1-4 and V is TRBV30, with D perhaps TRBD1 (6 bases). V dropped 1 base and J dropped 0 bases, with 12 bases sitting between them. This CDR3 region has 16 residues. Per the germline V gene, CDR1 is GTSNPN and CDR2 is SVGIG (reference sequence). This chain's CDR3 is CAWSGTATATNEKLFF. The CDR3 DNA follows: TGTGCCTGGAGTGGGACAGCAACAGCAACTAATGAAAAACTGTTTTTT.

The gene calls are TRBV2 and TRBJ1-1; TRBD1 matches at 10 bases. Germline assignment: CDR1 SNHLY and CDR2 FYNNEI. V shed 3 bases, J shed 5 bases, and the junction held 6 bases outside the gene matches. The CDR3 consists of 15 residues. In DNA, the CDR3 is TGTGCCAGCAGTGATAGACAGGGGGCCAGAACTGAAGCTTTCTTT. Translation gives CASSDRQGARTEAFF.

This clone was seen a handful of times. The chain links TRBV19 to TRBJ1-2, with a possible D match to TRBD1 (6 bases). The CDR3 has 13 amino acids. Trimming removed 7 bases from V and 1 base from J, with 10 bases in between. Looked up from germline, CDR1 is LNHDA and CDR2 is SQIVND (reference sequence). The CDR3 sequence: CASNQGINYGYTF. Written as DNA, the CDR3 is TGTGCCAGTAATCAGGGGATTAACTATGGCTACACCTTC.

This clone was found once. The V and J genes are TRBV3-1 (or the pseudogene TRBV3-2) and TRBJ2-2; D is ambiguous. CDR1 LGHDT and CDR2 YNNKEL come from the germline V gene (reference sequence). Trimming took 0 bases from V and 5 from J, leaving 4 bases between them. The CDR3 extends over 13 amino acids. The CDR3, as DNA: TGTGCCAGCAGCCAAGATCGGACCGGGGAGCTGTTTTTT. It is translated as CASSQDRTGELFF.

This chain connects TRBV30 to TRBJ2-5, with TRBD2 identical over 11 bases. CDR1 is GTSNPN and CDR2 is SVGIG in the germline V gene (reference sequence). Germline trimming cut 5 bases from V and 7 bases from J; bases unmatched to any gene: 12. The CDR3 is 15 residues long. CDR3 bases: TGTGCCTGGGGGGCCGGGACTAGCGGTCCGGGGACCCAGTACTTC. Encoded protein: CAWGAGTSGPGTQYF.

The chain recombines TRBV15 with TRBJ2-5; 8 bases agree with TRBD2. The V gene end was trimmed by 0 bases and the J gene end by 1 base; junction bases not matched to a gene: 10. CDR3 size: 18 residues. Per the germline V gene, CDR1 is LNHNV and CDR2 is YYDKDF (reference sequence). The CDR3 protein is CATSREQGAGGAQETQYF. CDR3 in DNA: TGTGCCACCAGCAGAGAACAAGGGGCGGGAGGTGCCCAAGAGACCCAGTACTTC.

The CDR3 DNA is TGTGCCAGCAGCTTAGGGGGGGTTTACGAGCAGTACTTC. Protein product: CASSLGGVYEQYF. V is TRBV7-2 and J is TRBJ2-7, with D possibly TRBD2 on 6 matching bases. Trimming stripped 1 base from V and 4 bases from J, with 8 bases between. The germline V gene has CDR1 SGHTA and CDR2 FQGNSA. The CDR3 extends over 13 amino acids.

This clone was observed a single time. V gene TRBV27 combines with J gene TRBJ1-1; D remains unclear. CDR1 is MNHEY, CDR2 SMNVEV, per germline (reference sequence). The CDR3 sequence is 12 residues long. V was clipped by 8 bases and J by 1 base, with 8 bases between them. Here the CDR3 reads CASGARNTEAFF. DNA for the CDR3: TGTGCCAGCGGAGCCAGGAACACTGAAGCTTTCTTT.

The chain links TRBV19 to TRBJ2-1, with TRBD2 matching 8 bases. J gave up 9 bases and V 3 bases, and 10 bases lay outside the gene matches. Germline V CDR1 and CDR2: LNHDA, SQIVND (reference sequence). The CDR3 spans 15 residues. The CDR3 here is CASSMMSGGPGEQFF. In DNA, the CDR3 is TGTGCCAGTAGTATGATGTCGGGGGGGCCGGGTGAGCAGTTCTTC.

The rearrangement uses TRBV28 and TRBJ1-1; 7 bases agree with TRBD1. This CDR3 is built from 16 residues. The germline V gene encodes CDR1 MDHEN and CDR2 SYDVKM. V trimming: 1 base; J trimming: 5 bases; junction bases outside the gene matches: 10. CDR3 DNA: TGTGCCAGCAGTTTATTAGGGGGCCGCCGGAGGACTGAAGCTTTCTTT. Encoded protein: CASSLLGGRRRTEAFF.

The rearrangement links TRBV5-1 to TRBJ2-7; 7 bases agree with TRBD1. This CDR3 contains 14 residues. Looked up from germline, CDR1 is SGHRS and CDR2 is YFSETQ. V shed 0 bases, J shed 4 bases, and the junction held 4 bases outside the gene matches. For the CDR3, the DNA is TGCGCCAGCAGCTTGGGACAGGGTCGATACGAGCAGTACTTC. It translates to CASSLGQGRYEQYF.

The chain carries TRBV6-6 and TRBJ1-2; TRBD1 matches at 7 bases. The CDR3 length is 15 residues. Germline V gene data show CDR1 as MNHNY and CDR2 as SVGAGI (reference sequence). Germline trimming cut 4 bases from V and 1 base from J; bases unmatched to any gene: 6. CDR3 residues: CASSSQGENNYGYTF. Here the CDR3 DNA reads TGTGCCAGCAGTTCTCAGGGGGAGAATAACTATGGCTACACCTTC.

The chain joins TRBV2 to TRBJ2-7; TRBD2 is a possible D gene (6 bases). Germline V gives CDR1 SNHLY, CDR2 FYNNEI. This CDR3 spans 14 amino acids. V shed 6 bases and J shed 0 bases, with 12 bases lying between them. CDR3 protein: CASRTSLLSYEQYF. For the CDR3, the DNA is TGTGCCAGCAGAACTAGCCTCCTCTCCTACGAGCAGTACTTC.

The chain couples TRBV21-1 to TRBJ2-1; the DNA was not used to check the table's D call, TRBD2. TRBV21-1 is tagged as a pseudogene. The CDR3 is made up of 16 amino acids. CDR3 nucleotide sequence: TGTGCCAGCAGCCAGATAGCGGGAGGTTACGAGAATGAGCAGTTCTTC. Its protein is CASSQIAGGYENEQFF.

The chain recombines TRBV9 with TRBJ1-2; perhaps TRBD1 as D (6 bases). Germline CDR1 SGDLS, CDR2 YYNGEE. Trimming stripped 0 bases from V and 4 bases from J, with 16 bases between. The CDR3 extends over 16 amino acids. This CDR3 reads CASSVGQALKGYGYTF. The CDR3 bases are TGTGCCAGCAGCGTAGGACAGGCCCTCAAGGGCTATGGCTACACCTTC. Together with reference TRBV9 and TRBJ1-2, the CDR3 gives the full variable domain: DSGVTQTPKHLITATGQRVTLRCSPRSGDLSVYWYQQSLDQGLQFLIQYYNGEERAKGNILERFSAQQFPDLHSELNLSSLELGDSALYFCASSVGQALKGYGYTFGSGTRLTVV.

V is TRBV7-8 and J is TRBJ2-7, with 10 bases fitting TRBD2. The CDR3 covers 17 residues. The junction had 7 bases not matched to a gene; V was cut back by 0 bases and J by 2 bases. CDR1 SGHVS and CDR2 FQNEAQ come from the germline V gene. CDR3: CASSLATTSGIPYEQYF. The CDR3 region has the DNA TGTGCCAGCAGCTTAGCGACCACTAGCGGGATCCCCTACGAGCAGTACTTC.